Described below is a single TCR beta chain sequence and its context. Authors' analysis steps: Amplifying reference gene primers gave estimates of nucleated cell counts. Sequencing was performed with immunoSEQ multiplex PCR; in TCRdb, only in-frame clones are kept and a portion is missing. V and J calls and clone size follow that table, whereas D and trimming were derived from the DNA. This table has around 150,000 clones, around 80% appearing once. The sample comes from a study of blood T cell repertoires in COVID-19. Study summary: Acute and convalescent COVID-19 samples came from the United States, Italy and Spain. T cells, B-cell-depleted T cells, or PBMCs supplied cDNA or gDNA.

This CDR3 is 15 amino acids long. CDR1 and CDR2 from the germline V gene are SGDLS and YYNGEE. Trimming cost V 0 bases and J 2 bases, with 9 bases left between them. This chain joins TRBV9 and TRBJ1-3, with D possibly being TRBD1 (5 bases). The sequenced material came from peripheral blood. The sequence derives from a man aged 55 to 70 with active or convalescent COVID-19. The CDR3 DNA reads as TGTGCCAGCAGCGTAGTGATGGGGCCTGGAAACACCATATATTTT. This encodes CASSVVMGPGNTIYF.